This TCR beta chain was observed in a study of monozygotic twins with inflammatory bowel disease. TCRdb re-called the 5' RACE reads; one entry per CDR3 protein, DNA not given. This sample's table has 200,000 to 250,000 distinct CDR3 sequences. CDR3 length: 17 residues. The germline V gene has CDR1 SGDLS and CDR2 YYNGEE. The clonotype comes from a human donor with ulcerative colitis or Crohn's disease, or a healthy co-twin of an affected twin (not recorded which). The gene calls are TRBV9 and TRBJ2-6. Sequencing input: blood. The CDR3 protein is CASSGVIGDSGANVLTF.